This TCR beta chain derives from a study of immune evolution from preneoplasia to lung adenocarcinoma. Points from the study as a whole: T cell clonality was higher in KRAS-mutant than EGFR-mutant or wild-type nodules. Later-stage lesions seemingly showed higher T cell density and diversity than normal lung.

Between 2014 and 2017, patients underwent resection in Japan or China. Each case's diagnosis was confirmed by two pathologists on H&E. Using immunoSEQ multiplex PCR, the repertoire was profiled, and TCRdb retains in-frame clones only, with some absent. The top ten hold around 4% of the sample, which has some 15,000 clones, 80% to 90% seen once. Comment on this clone: The antigen is not known.

This CDR3 spans 15 amino acids. V trimming: 4 bases; J trimming: 1 base; junction bases outside the gene matches: 6. Germline values: CDR1 SGHRS, CDR2 YFSETQ. The source of this sequence is a person aged 70 to 85 with lung adenocarcinoma. Specimen: FFPE minimally invasive lung adenocarcinoma tissue. This chain uses TRBV5-1 with TRBJ2-3, with 7 bases matching TRBD2. The CDR3 DNA reads as TGCGCCAGCAGCCCCGGACTAGTGGGCACAGATACGCAGTATTTT. As protein: CASSPGLVGTDTQYF. Full variable domain (remainder filled in from reference TRBV5-1 and TRBJ2-3): KAGVTQTPRYLIKTRGQQVTLSCSPISGHRSVSWYQQTPGQGLQFLFEYFSETQRNKGNFPGRFSGRQFSNSRSEMNVSTLELGDSALYLCASSPGLVGTDTQYFGPGTRLTVL.